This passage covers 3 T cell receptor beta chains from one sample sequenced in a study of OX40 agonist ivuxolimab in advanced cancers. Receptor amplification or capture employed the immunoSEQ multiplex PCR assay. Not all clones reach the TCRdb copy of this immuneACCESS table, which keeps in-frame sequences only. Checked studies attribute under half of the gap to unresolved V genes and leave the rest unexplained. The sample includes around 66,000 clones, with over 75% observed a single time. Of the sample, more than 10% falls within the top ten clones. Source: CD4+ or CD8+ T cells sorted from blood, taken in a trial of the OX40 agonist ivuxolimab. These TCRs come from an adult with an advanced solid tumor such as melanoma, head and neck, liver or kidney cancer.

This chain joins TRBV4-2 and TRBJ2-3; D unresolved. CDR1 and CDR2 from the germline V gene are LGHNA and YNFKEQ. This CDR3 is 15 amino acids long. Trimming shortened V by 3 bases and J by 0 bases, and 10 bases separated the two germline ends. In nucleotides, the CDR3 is TGTGCCAGCAGCCAGGGTAGAGCTAGCACAGATACGCAGTATTTT. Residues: CASSQGRASTDTQYF.

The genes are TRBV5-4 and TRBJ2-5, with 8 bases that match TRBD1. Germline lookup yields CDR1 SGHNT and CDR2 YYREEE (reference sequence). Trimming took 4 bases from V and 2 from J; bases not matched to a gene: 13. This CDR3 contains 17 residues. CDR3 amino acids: CASSNVGRTGWQETQYF. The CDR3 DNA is TGTGCCAGCAGCAATGTAGGACGGACAGGGTGGCAAGAGACCCAGTACTTC.

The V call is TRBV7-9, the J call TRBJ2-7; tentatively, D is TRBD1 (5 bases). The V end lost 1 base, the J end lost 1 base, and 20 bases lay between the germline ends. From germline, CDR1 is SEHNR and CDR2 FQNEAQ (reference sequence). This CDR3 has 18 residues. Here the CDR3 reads CASSLEWAGPRTSYEQYF. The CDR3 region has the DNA TGTGCCAGCAGCTTAGAGTGGGCAGGGCCCCGAACGTCCTACGAGCAGTACTTC.